These 4 T cell receptor beta chains were sequenced from one sample in a study of cytomegalovirus exposure and HLA in healthy donors. 60 Vbeta and 13 Jbeta primers were used in PCR. The data were produced by immunoSEQ multiplex PCR, yet TCRdb's version contains in-frame clones alone and is incomplete. The sample carries over 200,000 clones, 77% recorded once. What was sequenced was PBMCs. The receptors originated from a woman aged 55-69 years in good health and CMV-seropositive.

As to this clone: Other DNA sequences in the sample encode the same CDR3. The J gene is TRBJ1-5, the V gene TRBV2; D ambiguous. CDR1 and CDR2 (germline): SNHLY, FYNNEI. CDR3 length: 14 residues. With 4 bases removed from V and 2 bases from J, the gap between germline ends came to 9 bases. CDR3 sequence (DNA): TGTGCCAGCAGTGGGACCGGGGGCAATCAGCCCCAGCATTTT. Translating gives CASSGTGGNQPQHF.

The rearrangement links TRBV6-1 to TRBJ1-5, with D possibly being TRBD1 (5 bases). Germline V gene data show CDR1 as MNHNS and CDR2 as SASEGT. Trimming left V 11 bases short and J 3 bases short, with 11 bases between. The CDR3 is made up of 12 amino acids. DNA for the CDR3: TGTGCCGGATCAGGGAACAATCAGCCCCAGCATTTT. Translating gives CAGSGNNQPQHF.

This chain joins TRBV10-3 and TRBJ2-7, with TRBD1 identical over 10 bases. The CDR3 extends over 13 amino acids. V shed 10 bases and J 5 bases; nucleotides not matched to a gene: 8. CDR1 ENHRY and CDR2 SYGVKD come from the germline V gene. CDR3 protein: CATTPGQGNEQYF. The CDR3 DNA sequence: TGTGCCACAACGCCGGGACAGGGGAACGAGCAGTACTTC.

This chain connects TRBV11-1 to TRBJ2-7; D is ambiguous. This CDR3 is built from 15 residues. V lost 6 bases, J lost 2 bases, and 17 bases lay in between. Germline-derived CDR1 and CDR2 are SGHAT and FQDESV (reference sequence). The CDR3: CASRPGPTATYEQYF. The CDR3 nucleotides read TGTGCCAGCAGGCCTGGTCCTACCGCAACCTACGAGCAGTACTTC.